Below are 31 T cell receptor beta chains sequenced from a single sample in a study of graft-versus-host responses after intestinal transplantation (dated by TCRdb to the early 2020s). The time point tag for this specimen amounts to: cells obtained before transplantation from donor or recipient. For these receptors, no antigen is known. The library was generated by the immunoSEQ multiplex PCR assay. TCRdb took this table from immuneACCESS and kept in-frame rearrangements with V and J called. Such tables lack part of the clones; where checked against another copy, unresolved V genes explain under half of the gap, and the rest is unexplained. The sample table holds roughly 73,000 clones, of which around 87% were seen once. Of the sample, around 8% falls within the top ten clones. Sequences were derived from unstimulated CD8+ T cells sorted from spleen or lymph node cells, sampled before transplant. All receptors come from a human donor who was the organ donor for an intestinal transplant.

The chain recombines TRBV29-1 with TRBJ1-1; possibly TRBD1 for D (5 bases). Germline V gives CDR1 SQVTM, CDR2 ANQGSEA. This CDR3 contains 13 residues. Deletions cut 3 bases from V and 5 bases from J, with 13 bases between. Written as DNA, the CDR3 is TGCAGCGTTGACGGGGGAGAGGTAACTGAAGCTTTCTTT. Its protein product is CSVDGGEVTEAFF.

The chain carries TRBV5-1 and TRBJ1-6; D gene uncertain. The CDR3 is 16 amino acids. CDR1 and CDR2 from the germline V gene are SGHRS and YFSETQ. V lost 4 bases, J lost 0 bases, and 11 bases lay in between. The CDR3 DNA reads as TGCGCCAGCAGCATAACAGAGAACTCCTATAATTCACCCCTCCACTTT. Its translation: CASSITENSYNSPLHF. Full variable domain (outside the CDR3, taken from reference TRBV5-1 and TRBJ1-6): KAGVTQTPRYLIKTRGQQVTLSCSPISGHRSVSWYQQTPGQGLQFLFEYFSETQRNKGNFPGRFSGRQFSNSRSEMNVSTLELGDSALYLCASSITENSYNSPLHFGNGTRLTVT.

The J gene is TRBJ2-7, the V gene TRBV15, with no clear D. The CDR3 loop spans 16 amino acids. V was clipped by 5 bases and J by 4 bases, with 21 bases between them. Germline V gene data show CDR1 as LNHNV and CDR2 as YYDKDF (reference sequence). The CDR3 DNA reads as TGTGCCACCAGCGCCCGGCTCGGATGGGATGCTTACGAGCAGTACTTC. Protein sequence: CATSARLGWDAYEQYF. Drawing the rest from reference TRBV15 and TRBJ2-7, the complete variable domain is DAMVIQNPRYQVTQFGKPVTLSCSQTLNHNVMYWYQQKSSQAPKLLFHYYDKDFNNEADTPDNFQSRRPNTSFCFLDIRSPGLGDTAMYLCATSARLGWDAYEQYFGPGTRLTVT.

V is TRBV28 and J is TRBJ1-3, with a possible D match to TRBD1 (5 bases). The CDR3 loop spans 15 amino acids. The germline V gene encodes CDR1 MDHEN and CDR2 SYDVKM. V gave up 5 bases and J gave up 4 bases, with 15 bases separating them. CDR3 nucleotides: TGTGCCAGCAGTCTCCCGTTGCAGGGAGGAAACACCATATATTTT. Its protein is CASSLPLQGGNTIYF.

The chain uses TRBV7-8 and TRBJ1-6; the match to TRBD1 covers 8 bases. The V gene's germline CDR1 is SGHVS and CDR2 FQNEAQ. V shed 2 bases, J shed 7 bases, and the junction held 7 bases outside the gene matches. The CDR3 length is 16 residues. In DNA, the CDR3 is TGTGCCAGCAGCTTACTCGCGGGACAGGAGAATTCACCCCTCCACTTT. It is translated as CASSLLAGQENSPLHF. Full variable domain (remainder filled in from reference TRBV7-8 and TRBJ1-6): GAGVSQSPRYKVAKRGQDVALRCDPISGHVSLFWYQQALGQGPEFLTYFQNEAQLDKSGLPSDRFFAERPEGSVSTLKIQRTQQEDSAVYLCASSLLAGQENSPLHFGNGTRLTVT.

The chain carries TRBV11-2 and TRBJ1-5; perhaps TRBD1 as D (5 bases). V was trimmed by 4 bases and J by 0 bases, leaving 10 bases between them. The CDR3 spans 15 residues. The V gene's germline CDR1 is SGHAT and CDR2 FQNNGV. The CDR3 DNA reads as TGTGCCAGCAGCTCAAGAGGGGATAGCAATCAGCCCCAGCATTTT. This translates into CASSSRGDSNQPQHF.

CDR3 bases: TGTGCCAGCAGCCGGGGAAAGGGGGCCACGGGCACTGAAGCTTTCTTT. It is translated as CASSRGKGATGTEAFF. V usage is TRBV5-6 and J usage is TRBJ1-1; 7 bases match TRBD1. This CDR3 has 16 amino acids. The V gene end was trimmed by 4 bases and the J gene end by 4 bases; junction bases not matched to a gene: 13. In germline, CDR1 is SGHDT, CDR2 YYEEEE.

Here the CDR3 reads CASSFSGQNTEAFF. The CDR3 DNA follows: TGTGCCAGCAGCTTCTCGGGACAGAACACTGAAGCTTTCTTT. J is TRBJ1-1 and V is TRBV7-9, with a weak D call TRBD1 (6 bases). CDR1 SEHNR and CDR2 FQNEAQ come from the germline V gene (reference sequence). With 3 bases removed from V and 1 base from J, the gap between germline ends came to 9 bases. The CDR3 length is 14 residues.

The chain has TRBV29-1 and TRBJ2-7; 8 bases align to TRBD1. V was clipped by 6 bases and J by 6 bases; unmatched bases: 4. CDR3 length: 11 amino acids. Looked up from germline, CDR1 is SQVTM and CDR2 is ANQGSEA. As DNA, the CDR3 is TGCAGCGTCGAGACAGGGGCCGAGCAGTACTTC. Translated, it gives CSVETGAEQYF.

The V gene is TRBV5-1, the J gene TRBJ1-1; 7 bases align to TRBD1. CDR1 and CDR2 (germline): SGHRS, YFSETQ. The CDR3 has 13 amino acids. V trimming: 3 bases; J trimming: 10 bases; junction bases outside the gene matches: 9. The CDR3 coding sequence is TGCGCCAGCAGCTGGGGGACAGCACAAGGAGCTTTCTTT. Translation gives CASSWGTAQGAFF.

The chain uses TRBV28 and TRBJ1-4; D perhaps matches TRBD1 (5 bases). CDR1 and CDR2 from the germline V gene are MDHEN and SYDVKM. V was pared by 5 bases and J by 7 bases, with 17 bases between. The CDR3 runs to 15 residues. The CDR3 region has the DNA TGTGCCAGCAGTACCTCAGGGTTTCCTAGTGAAAAACTGTTTTTT. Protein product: CASSTSGFPSEKLFF.

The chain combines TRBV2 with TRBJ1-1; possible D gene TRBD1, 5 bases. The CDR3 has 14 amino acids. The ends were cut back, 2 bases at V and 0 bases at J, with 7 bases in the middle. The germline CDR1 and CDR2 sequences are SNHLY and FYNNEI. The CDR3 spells CASSERGMNTEAFF. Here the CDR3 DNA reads TGTGCCAGCAGTGAACGGGGGATGAACACTGAAGCTTTCTTT.

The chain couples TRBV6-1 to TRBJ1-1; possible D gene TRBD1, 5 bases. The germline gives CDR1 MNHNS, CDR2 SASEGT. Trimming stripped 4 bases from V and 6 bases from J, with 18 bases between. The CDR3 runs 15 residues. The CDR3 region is CASSVLMGVRPEAFF. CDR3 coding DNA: TGTGCCAGCAGTGTCCTTATGGGGGTCCGACCTGAAGCTTTCTTT.

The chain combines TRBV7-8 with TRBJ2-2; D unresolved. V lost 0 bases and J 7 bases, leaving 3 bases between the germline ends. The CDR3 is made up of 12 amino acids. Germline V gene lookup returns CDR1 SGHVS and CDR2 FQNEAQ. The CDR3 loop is CASSLAVGELFF. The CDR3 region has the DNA TGTGCCAGCAGCTTAGCGGTCGGGGAGCTGTTTTTT.

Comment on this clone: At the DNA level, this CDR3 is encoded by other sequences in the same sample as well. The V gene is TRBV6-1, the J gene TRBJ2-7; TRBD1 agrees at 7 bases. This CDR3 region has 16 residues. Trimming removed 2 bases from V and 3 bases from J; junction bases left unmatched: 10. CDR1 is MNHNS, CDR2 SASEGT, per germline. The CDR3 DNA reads TGTGCCAGCAGTGAAACAGGGGTGGGGGACCTCTACGAGCAGTACTTC. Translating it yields CASSETGVGDLYEQYF.

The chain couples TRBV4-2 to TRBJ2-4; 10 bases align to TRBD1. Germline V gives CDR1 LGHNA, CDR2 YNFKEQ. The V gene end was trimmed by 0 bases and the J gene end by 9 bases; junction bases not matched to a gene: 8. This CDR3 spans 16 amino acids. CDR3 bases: TGTGCCAGCAGCCAAGATACGACAGGGGGCTTTAGCATTCAGTACTTC. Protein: CASSQDTTGGFSIQYF.

CDR3 nucleotides: TGTGCCAGCAGTCTAACAGGGGGTCGGACCGGGGAGCTGTTTTTT. This encodes CASSLTGGRTGELFF. The chain links TRBV28 to TRBJ2-2, with TRBD1 matching 8 bases. V lost 5 bases and J lost 5; bases outside the gene matches: 7. Germline V CDR1 and CDR2: MDHEN, SYDVKM. The CDR3 is made up of 15 amino acids.

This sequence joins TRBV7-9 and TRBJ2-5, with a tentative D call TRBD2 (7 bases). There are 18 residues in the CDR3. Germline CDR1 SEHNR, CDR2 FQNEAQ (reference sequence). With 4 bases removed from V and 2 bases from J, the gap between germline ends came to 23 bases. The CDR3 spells CASSSTPGAGEGQETQYF. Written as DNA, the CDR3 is TGTGCCAGCAGCTCCACTCCAGGGGCAGGGGAGGGTCAAGAGACCCAGTACTTC.

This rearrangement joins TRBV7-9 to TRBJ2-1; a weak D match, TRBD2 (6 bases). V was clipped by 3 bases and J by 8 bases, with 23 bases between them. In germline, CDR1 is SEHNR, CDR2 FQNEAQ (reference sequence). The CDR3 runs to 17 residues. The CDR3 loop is CASSFFMVEGFIYEQFF. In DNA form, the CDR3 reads TGTGCCAGCAGCTTCTTTATGGTGGAGGGTTTTATCTATGAGCAGTTCTTC.

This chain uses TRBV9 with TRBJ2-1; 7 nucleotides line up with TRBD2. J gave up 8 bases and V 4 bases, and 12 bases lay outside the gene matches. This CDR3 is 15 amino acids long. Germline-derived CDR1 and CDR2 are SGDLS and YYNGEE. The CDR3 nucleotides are TGTGCCAGCAGCCTCGAGCGGGATTGGTATCATGAGCAGTTCTTC. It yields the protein CASSLERDWYHEQFF.

The CDR3 here is CASPGHPSGADNEQFF. CDR3 sequence (DNA): TGTGCCAGCCCTGGGCACCCTAGCGGAGCGGACAATGAGCAGTTCTTC. The V and J genes are TRBV2 and TRBJ2-1; 7 nucleotides agree with TRBD2. CDR3 length: 16 amino acids. V was clipped by 8 bases and J by 5 bases; unmatched bases: 15. Per germline, CDR1 SNHLY and CDR2 FYNNEI.

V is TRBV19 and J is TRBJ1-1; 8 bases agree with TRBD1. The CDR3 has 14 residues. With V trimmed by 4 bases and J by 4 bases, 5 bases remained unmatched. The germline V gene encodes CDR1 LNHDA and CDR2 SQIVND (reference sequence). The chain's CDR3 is CASSRTGPSTEAFF. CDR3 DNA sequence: TGTGCCAGTAGTAGGACAGGGCCGAGCACTGAAGCTTTCTTT.

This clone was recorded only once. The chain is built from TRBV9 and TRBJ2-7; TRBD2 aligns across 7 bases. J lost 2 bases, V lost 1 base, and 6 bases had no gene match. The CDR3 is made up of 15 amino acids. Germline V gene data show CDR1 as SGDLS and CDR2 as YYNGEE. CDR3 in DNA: TGTGCCAGCAGCGTAACCGGGACTACCACCTACGAGCAGTACTTC. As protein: CASSVTGTTTYEQYF.

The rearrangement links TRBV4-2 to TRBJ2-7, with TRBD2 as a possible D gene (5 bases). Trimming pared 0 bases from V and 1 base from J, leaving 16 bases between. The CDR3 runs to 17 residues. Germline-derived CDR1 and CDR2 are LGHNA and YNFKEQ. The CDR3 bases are TGTGCCAGCAGCCAAGAAGTTTCCTCCTCGGGGTCCTACGAGCAGTACTTC. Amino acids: CASSQEVSSSGSYEQYF.

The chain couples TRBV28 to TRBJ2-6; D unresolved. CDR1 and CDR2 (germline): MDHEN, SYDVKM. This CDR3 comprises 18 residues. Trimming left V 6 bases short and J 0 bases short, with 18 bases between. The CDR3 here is CASRISGTADSGANVLTF. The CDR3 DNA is TGTGCCAGCAGGATATCCGGAACAGCAGACTCTGGGGCCAACGTCCTGACTTTC.

The CDR3: CASLLRTGEPDPHEKLFF. The DNA of the CDR3 is TGTGCCAGCCTACTACGGACAGGGGAACCGGATCCGCATGAAAAACTGTTTTTT. The chain has TRBV7-9 and TRBJ1-4; 9 positions match TRBD1. CDR1 is SEHNR and CDR2 is FQNEAQ in the germline V gene (reference sequence). V lost 8 bases, J lost 6 bases, and 19 bases stayed unmatched. The CDR3 has 18 residues.

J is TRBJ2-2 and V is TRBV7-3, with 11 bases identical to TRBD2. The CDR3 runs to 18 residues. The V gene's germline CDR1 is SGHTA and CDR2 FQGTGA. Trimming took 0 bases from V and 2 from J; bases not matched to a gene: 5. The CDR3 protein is CASSLTASGGLNTGELFF. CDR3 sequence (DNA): TGTGCCAGCAGCTTAACGGCTAGCGGGGGGCTCAACACCGGGGAGCTGTTTTTT.

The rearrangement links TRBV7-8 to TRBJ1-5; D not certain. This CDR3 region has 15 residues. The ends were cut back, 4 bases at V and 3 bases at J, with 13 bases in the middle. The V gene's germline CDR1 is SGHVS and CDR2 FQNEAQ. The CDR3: CASSSEDTSNQPQHF. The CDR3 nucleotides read TGTGCCAGCAGCTCAGAAGACACTTCCAATCAGCCCCAGCATTTT.

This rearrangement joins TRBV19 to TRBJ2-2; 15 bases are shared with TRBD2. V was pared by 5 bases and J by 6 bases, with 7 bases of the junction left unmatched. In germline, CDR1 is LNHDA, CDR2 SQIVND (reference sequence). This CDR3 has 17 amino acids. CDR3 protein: CASSGLAGGQGAGELFF. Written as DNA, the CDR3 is TGTGCCAGTAGTGGACTAGCGGGGGGGCAAGGGGCCGGGGAGCTGTTTTTT.

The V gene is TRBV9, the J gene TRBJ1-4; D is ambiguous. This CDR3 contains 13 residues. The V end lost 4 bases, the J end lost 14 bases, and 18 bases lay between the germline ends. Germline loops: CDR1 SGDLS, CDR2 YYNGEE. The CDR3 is CASSNQIGESLFF. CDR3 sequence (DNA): TGTGCCAGCAGCAACCAAATTGGGGAAAGTCTGTTTTTT. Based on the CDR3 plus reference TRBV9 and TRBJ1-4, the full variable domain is DSGVTQTPKHLITATGQRVTLRCSPRSGDLSVYWYQQSLDQGLQFLIQYYNGEERAKGNILERFSAQQFPDLHSELNLSSLELGDSALYFCASSNQIGESLFFGSGTQLSVL.

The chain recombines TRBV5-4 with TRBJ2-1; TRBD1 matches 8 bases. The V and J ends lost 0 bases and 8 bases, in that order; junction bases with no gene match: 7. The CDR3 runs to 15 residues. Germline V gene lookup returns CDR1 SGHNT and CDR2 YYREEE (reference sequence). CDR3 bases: TGTGCCAGCAGCTTGGGGCAGGGGGCGTTCGATGAGCAGTTCTTC. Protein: CASSLGQGAFDEQFF.